The next 9 T cell receptor beta chains were all read from a single sample in a study of T cell clonality in common variable immunodeficiency. The assay was immunoSEQ multiplex PCR, and TCRdb's table has in-frame clones only and misses some. The record shows about 43,000 clones for this sample, with no singletons present. Sequencing was carried out using peripheral blood mononuclear cells. The receptor source for this set is a person between 18 and 75 years old in good health.

This clone was detected ten times or more. The sequenced fragment ends 3 residues before the CDR3 boundary, so the rest is inferred from the germline J gene. The J gene is TRBJ2-7, the V gene TRBV4-2; unclear D gene. V lost 1 base and J 1 base, leaving 8 bases between the germline ends. Germline CDR1 LGHNA, CDR2 YNFKEQ. This CDR3 has 14 residues. CDR3 residues: CASSQAGGSYEQYF. Partial CDR3 DNA: TGTGCCAGCAGCCAAGCCGGCGGATCCTACGAG.

This clone came up many times. The sequenced fragment ends 3 residues before the CDR3 boundary, so the rest is inferred from the germline J gene. This chain joins TRBV4-2 and TRBJ2-5; D may be TRBD1 or TRBD2 (5 bases each). The germline V gene has CDR1 LGHNA and CDR2 YNFKEQ. The length of the CDR3 is 16 residues. V was clipped by 1 base and J by 2 bases, with 14 bases between them. The CDR3 sequence: CASSQGRVSGQETQYF. The CDR3 bases that were read are TGTGCCAGCAGCCAAGGCAGGGTCTCGGGACAAGAGACC.

This clone was found many times. The read terminates 3 residues before the CDR3 end, so the remaining end is supplied by the germline J gene. V gene TRBV5-1 combines with J gene TRBJ2-7; 9 bases are a match to TRBD1. Losses at the gene ends were 4 bases for V and 5 bases for J; bases not matched to a gene: 10. The CDR3 has 15 amino acids. CDR1 and CDR2 (germline): SGHRS, YFSETQ. This chain's CDR3 is CASSTSDRGNNEQYF. The CDR3 DNA, read in part, is TGCGCCAGCAGCACCTCGGACAGGGGTAACAACGAG.

This clone was recorded at least ten times. From the germline J gene comes the end of the CDR3, since the read stops 3 residues before it. V is TRBV19 and J is TRBJ1-5; D not resolved. The CDR3 runs 15 residues. The V end was cut by 1 base, the J end by 4 bases, with 11 bases between. CDR1 is LNHDA, CDR2 SQIVND, per germline (reference sequence). The sequenced part of the CDR3 DNA is TGTGCCAGTAGTATAGGAACAGTCAGGAATCAGCCC. This codes for CASSIGTVRNQP. The full CDR3 protein reads CASSIGTVRNQPQHF.

Ten or more counts support this clone. The CDR3 region is CASSAGQGPNEKLFF. The covered CDR3 bases are TGTGCCAGTAGTGCGGGACAGGGTCCTAATGAAAAA. The chain couples TRBV19 to TRBJ1-4; 9 bases agree with TRBD1. Read sequence stops 3 residues before the CDR3 end, and the germline J gene provides the missing end. The V gene's germline CDR1 is LNHDA and CDR2 SQIVND (reference sequence). Unmatched junction bases numbered 4, after V lost 5 bases and J lost 3 bases. This CDR3 comprises 15 residues. The whole variable domain, remainder taken from reference TRBV19 and TRBJ1-4, is DGGITQSPKYLFRKEGQNVTLSCEQNLNHDAMYWYRQDPGQGLRLIYYSQIVNDFQKGDIAEGYSVSREKKESFPLTVTSAQKNPTAFYLCASSAGQGPNEKLFFGSGTQLSVL.

This clone was found many times. The read gets to within 3 residues of the CDR3 end, and the germline J gene fills in the rest. The chain carries TRBV2 and TRBJ2-1; 10 bases align to TRBD2. The CDR3 runs 17 residues. Unmatched junction bases numbered 14, after V lost 3 bases and J lost 9 bases. The germline CDR1 and CDR2 sequences are SNHLY and FYNNEI. CDR3 in amino acids: CASSEIGGAGGRTEQFF. The part of the CDR3 DNA that was read is TGTGCCAGCAGTGAGATTGGTGGAGCGGGAGGGCGTACTGAG.

This clone showed up many times. The read terminates 3 residues ahead of where the CDR3 ends, so the germline J gene completes it. V is TRBV7-9 and J is TRBJ2-3; either TRBD1 or TRBD2 may supply D (5 bases each). This CDR3 spans 13 amino acids. The germline V gene has CDR1 SEHNR and CDR2 FQNEAQ (reference sequence). V shed 1 base and J shed 4 bases, with 6 bases lying between them. The CDR3 sequence: CASSLGGADTQYF. The sequenced CDR3 bases are TGTGCCAGCAGCTTAGGAGGGGCAGATACG.

The table lists this clone with many counts. The CDR3 is cut off 3 residues early in the read; its end comes from the germline J gene. V usage is TRBV7-9 and J usage is TRBJ1-1; 8 bases are a match to TRBD1. From germline, CDR1 is SEHNR and CDR2 FQNEAQ (reference sequence). CDR3 length: 14 residues. With 6 bases clipped from V and 0 bases from J, the junction kept 3 bases outside the gene matches. The CDR3 is CASSWTGLNTEAFF. Partial CDR3 DNA: TGTGCCAGCAGTTGGACAGGGTTGAACACTGAA.

In regard to this clone: The read stops 3 residues short of the end of the CDR3; the missing end is completed from the germline J gene. J is TRBJ1-2 and V is TRBV7-9; D remains unclear. This CDR3 is built from 14 residues. Germline V CDR1 and CDR2: SEHNR, FQNEAQ (reference sequence). The covered CDR3 bases are TGTGCCAGCAAGGCGGGGAGCTCCTACAATGAC. Encoded protein: CASKAGSSYND. The entire CDR3 is CASKAGSSYNDYTF. Based on the CDR3 plus reference TRBV7-9 and TRBJ1-2, the full variable domain is DTGVSQNPRHKITKRGQNVTFRCDPISEHNRLYWYRQTLGQGPEFLTYFQNEAQLEKSRLLSDRFSAERPKGSFSTLEIQRTEQGDSAMYLCASKAGSSYNDYTFGSGTRLTVV.